Listed below are T cell receptor beta chains from one sample, sequenced in a study of breast tumors, draining lymph nodes, adjacent tissues. TCRdb reanalysed the multiplex PCR reads using MiXCR and keeps one entry per CDR3 protein. Found here are nearly 200,000 distinct CDR3 sequences, about 32% of them singletons; the top ten hold around 4.5%. The sequenced sample consisted of axillary lymph node tissue. Every receptor here comes from a female donor with breast cancer. Some clones in this sample may be carry-over from other donors' samples. Both conserved end residues are part of each CDR3. The D gene is left open where the match is weak. Expanded clones are given a class, and other clones once, few, many or no size at all.

j_call	clone_size	d_call	v_call	cdr3_aa	cdr3_nt
TRBJ2-2	NA	NA	TRBV20-1	CSAALRGRNTGELFF	TGCAGTGCGGCTCTACGAGGGAGGAACACCGGGGAGCTGTTTTTT
TRBJ2-2	few	NA	TRBV6-5	CASSYKITGTGELFF	TGTGCCAGCAGCTACAAGATCACAGGGACCGGGGAGCTGTTTTTT
TRBJ2-1	many	NA	TRBV6-6	CASSDRDRNNEQFF	TGTGCCAGCAGTGACCGCGACAGAAACAATGAGCAGTTCTTC
TRBJ2-7	many	TRBD2	TRBV20-1	CSARDRGTSGTGAYEQYF	TGCAGTGCTAGAGATAGGGGGACTAGCGGGACAGGGGCCTACGAGCAGTACTTC
TRBJ2-2	many	NA	TRBV6-6	CASSYSGGIGTGELFF	TGTGCCAGCAGTTACTCCGGCGGGATCGGCACCGGGGAGCTGTTTTTT
TRBJ2-2	many	NA	TRBV20-1	CSARLRGLANTGELFF	TGCAGTGCTAGGCTTCGGGGGCTTGCGAACACCGGGGAGCTGTTTTTT
TRBJ2-3	many	NA	TRBV7-3	CASSNQGYSTDTQYF	TGTGCCAGCAGCAACCAGGGGTATAGCACAGATACGCAGTATTTT
TRBJ2-1	many	NA	TRBV2	CASSVGGGGYNEQFF	TGTGCCAGCAGTGTAGGGGGGGGCGGGTACAATGAGCAGTTCTTC
TRBJ1-3	NA	TRBD1	TRBV2	CASSARQGMTASSGNTIYF	TGTGCCAGCAGTGCTCGACAGGGAATGACGGCGAGTTCTGGAAACACCATATATTTT
TRBJ2-7	many	NA	TRBV2	CASILGLGIVYEQYF	TGTGCCAGCATTTTAGGGCTAGGGATTGTCTACGAGCAGTACTTC
TRBJ2-7	many	NA	TRBV6-5	CASKDRTHSYEQYF	TGTGCCAGCAAAGACAGGACCCACTCCTACGAGCAGTACTTC
TRBJ2-2	many	TRBD2	TRBV11-2	CASSPIAGSGTGELFF	TGTGCCAGCAGCCCCATAGCGGGGTCGGGCACCGGGGAGCTGTTTTTT
TRBJ2-7	many	TRBD1	TRBV6-1	CASSESRGLSSYEQYF	TGTGCCAGCAGTGAGAGCAGGGGGCTTAGCTCCTACGAGCAGTACTTC
TRBJ2-2	NA	TRBD2	TRBV18	CASSPALAGTGELFF	TGTGCCAGCTCACCAGCCCTAGCGGGCACCGGGGAGCTGTTTTTT
TRBJ2-1	NA	NA	TRBV29-1	CSQDRENEQFF	TGCAGCCAAGATCGTGAGAATGAGCAGTTCTTC
TRBJ2-7	many	TRBD2	TRBV5-8	CASSLAVAGGPSSYEQYF	TGTGCCAGCAGCTTGGCCGTAGCGGGGGGGCCGAGCTCCTACGAGCAGTACTTC
TRBJ2-5	once	NA	TRBV12-3/TRBV12-4	CATKTHEEETQYF	TGTGCCACCAAGACACACGAGGAAGAGACCCAGTACTTC
TRBJ2-3	many	NA	TRBV20-1	CSAHHFREGADTQYF	TGCAGTGCCCATCATTTCCGGGAAGGGGCAGATACGCAGTATTTT
TRBJ2-4	NA	NA	TRBV3-1	CASSQEEPPNIQYF	TGTGCCAGCAGCCAAGAAGAGCCTCCAAACATTCAGTACTTC
TRBJ2-7	many	TRBD2	TRBV5-8	CASSLGTSGLYEQYF	TGTGCCAGCAGCCTAGGGACTAGCGGTCTCTACGAGCAGTACTTC
TRBJ2-6	NA	NA	TRBV4-1	CASSQGGGSGANVLTF	TGCGCCAGCAGCCAAGGTGGGGGTTCTGGGGCCAACGTCCTGACTTTC
TRBJ2-7	many	NA	TRBV7-2	CASSLAPVDEQYF	TGTGCCAGCAGCTTAGCCCCGGTGGACGAGCAGTACTTC
TRBJ2-3	many	TRBD2	TRBV5-1	CASSLGGRAADTQYF	TGTGCCAGCAGCTTAGGCGGGAGGGCCGCAGATACGCAGTATTTT
TRBJ2-2	many	NA	TRBV7-9	CASSLAGQLNTGELFF	TGTGCCAGCAGCTTAGCGGGGCAGCTGAACACCGGGGAGCTGTTTTTT
TRBJ2-1	NA	NA	TRBV6-5	CASSLSKGAGSYNEQFF	TGTGCCAGCAGTCTCTCCAAAGGGGCCGGATCCTACAATGAGCAGTTCTTC
TRBJ2-7	NA	TRBD2	TRBV15	CATSRDGGGGSYEQYF	TGTGCCACCAGCAGAGATGGCGGCGGGGGCTCCTACGAGCAGTACTTC
TRBJ1-3	many	TRBD1	TRBV5-8	CASSTDRGGNTIYF	TGTGCCAGCAGCACCGACAGGGGAGGAAACACCATATATTTT
TRBJ2-1	NA	NA	TRBV12-3/TRBV12-4	CASRSPEGSLNEQFF	TGTGCCAGCAGAAGCCCCGAGGGGTCCCTCAATGAGCAGTTCTTC
TRBJ1-2	many	NA	TRBV7-2	CASSLEAGDYYGYPF	TGTGCCAGCAGCTTAGAGGCAGGCGATTACTATGGCTACCCCTTC
TRBJ2-2	many	NA	TRBV20-1	CSASKTGTFTGELFF	TGCAGTGCCAGCAAAACCGGGACTTTCACCGGGGAGCTGTTTTTT
TRBJ1-4	many	NA	TRBV10-3	CAISRTEGGEKLFF	TGTGCCATCAGTAGAACAGAAGGAGGTGAAAAACTGTTTTTT
TRBJ2-1	many	NA	TRBV14	CASSQAGFGNNEQFF	TGTGCCAGCAGCCAAGCAGGGTTTGGTAACAATGAGCAGTTCTTC
TRBJ2-2	NA	NA	TRBV5-6	CASSLGAAAAGELFF	TGTGCCAGCAGCTTGGGGGCGGCAGCTGCCGGGGAGCTGTTTTTT
TRBJ2-7	many	NA	TRBV5-5	CASSQDGQSYEQYF	TGTGCCAGCAGTCAAGACGGACAGTCCTACGAGCAGTACTTC
TRBJ2-2	many	TRBD1	TRBV5-1	CASSYRGRMSSTGELFF	TGCGCCAGCAGCTACAGGGGGCGCATGAGTTCAACCGGGGAGCTGTTTTTT
TRBJ1-6	many	NA	TRBV9	CASSVDYSNSPLHF	TGTGCCAGCAGCGTGGACTACAGTAATTCACCCCTCCACTTT
TRBJ2-3	many	NA	TRBV5-4	CASSPTGLGTDTQYF	TGTGCCAGCAGCCCAACAGGGCTCGGGACAGATACGCAGTATTTT
TRBJ2-5	many	NA	TRBV28	CASSRTDIETQYF	TGTGCCAGCAGTCGGACTGACATCGAGACCCAGTACTTC
TRBJ2-1	NA	TRBD2	TRBV9	CASSASGDSQGYNEQFF	TGTGCCAGCAGTGCTAGCGGTGACTCGCAGGGATACAATGAGCAGTTCTTC
TRBJ2-7	few	NA	TRBV6-5	CASSHSWDAQEQYF	TGTGCCAGCAGTCACTCTTGGGACGCCCAGGAGCAGTACTTC
TRBJ1-6	many	NA	TRBV5-1	CASSFTGADNSPLHF	TGCGCCAGCAGCTTTACCGGGGCGGATAATTCACCCCTCCACTTT
TRBJ2-5	NA	NA	TRBV7-2	CASSAGGQETQYF	TGTGCCAGCAGTGCCGGGGGCCAAGAGACCCAGTACTTC
TRBJ2-1	NA	NA	TRBV2	CASRDQPRETQFF	TGTGCCAGCAGGGACCAACCCCGAGAGACCCAGTTCTTC
TRBJ2-5	NA	NA	TRBV29-1	CSATEQVSQETRYF	TGCAGCGCGACGGAACAGGTATCCCAAGAGACCCGGTACTTC
TRBJ2-7	NA	TRBD2	TRBV6-2/TRBV6-3	CASSHSLVAGDVSYHEQYF	TGTGCCAGCAGTCACTCATTGGTAGCGGGAGACGTAAGTTACCACGAGCAGTACTTC
TRBJ2-3	many	TRBD2	TRBV12-3/TRBV12-4	CASRLGLLAASTDTQYF	TGTGCCAGCAGACTAGGGTTACTAGCGGCTAGCACAGATACGCAGTATTTT
TRBJ2-5	NA	TRBD2	TRBV2	CAGSSSGSGRAKQTQYF	TGTGCCGGCAGTTCCTCGGGTAGCGGGAGGGCTAAGCAGACCCAGTACTTC
TRBJ1-1	NA	TRBD1	TRBV5-1	CACSLEGANTEAFF	TGCGCCTGCAGCTTGGAGGGGGCGAACACTGAAGCTTTCTTT
TRBJ1-1	NA	NA	TRBV10-2	CASTDTLETEAFF	TGCGCCAGCACGGACACCCTAGAGACTGAAGCTTTCTTT
TRBJ2-4	NA	NA	TRBV5-6	CASSHGTLRGLAKNIQYF	TGTGCCAGCAGCCACGGGACTTTGAGGGGCCTAGCCAAAAACATTCAGTACTTC
TRBJ2-3	NA	NA	TRBV9	CASSSRGVSTDTQYF	TGTGCCAGCAGCTCCCGGGGAGTAAGCACAGATACGCAGTATTTT
TRBJ1-2	many	TRBD1	TRBV20-1	CSAADRNYGYTF	TGCAGTGCTGCGGACAGGAACTATGGCTACACCTTC
TRBJ1-5	many	NA	TRBV30	CAWSARDSHSNQPQHF	TGTGCCTGGAGTGCCCGGGACTCGCATAGCAATCAGCCCCAGCATTTT
TRBJ1-6	many	NA	TRBV5-8	CASATYNSPLHF	TGTGCCAGCGCGACCTATAATTCACCCCTCCACTTT
TRBJ2-7	NA	TRBD2	TRBV27	CASGLGLAGAEQYF	TGTGCCAGCGGTTTAGGACTAGCGGGAGCCGAGCAGTACTTC